The 22 T cell receptor beta chains in this list originate from one sample, sequenced in a study of cytomegalovirus exposure and HLA in healthy donors. PCR was performed using 60 Vbeta and 13 Jbeta primers. TCRdb keeps only in-frame clones here, not all; method: immunoSEQ multiplex PCR. Of about 82,000 clones in the sample, around 68% were seen once. The sample comprised PBMCs. The source is a man between 25 and 39 years old in good health and CMV-seropositive.

V and J are TRBV5-1 and TRBJ2-3, with TRBD2 matching 10 bases. With V trimmed by 0 bases and J by 5 bases, 6 bases remained unmatched. Germline V gene sequence: CDR1 SGHRS, CDR2 YFSETQ. This CDR3 spans 16 amino acids. The CDR3 region is CASSLGASGSVDTQYF. CDR3 DNA sequence: TGCGCCAGCAGCTTGGGGGCTAGCGGGAGCGTAGATACGCAGTATTTT. Filled out from reference TRBV5-1 and TRBJ2-3, the complete variable domain reads KAGVTQTPRYLIKTRGQQVTLSCSPISGHRSVSWYQQTPGQGLQFLFEYFSETQRNKGNFPGRFSGRQFSNSRSEMNVSTLELGDSALYLCASSLGASGSVDTQYFGPGTRLTVL.

The chain carries TRBV14 and TRBJ1-2; D remains unclear. Germline lookup yields CDR1 SGHDN and CDR2 FVKESK. V was trimmed by 0 bases and J by 4 bases, leaving 15 bases between them. The CDR3 is 16 residues long. CDR3 sequence reads: CASSQDLHRTAYGYTF. The CDR3 DNA is TGTGCCAGCAGCCAAGATCTCCACAGAACGGCCTATGGCTACACCTTC.

The chain employs TRBV5-1 and TRBJ2-1, with TRBD2 identical over 16 bases. In germline, CDR1 is SGHRS, CDR2 YFSETQ. The CDR3 totals 24 residues. V gave up 3 bases and J gave up 2 bases; unmatched junction bases: 23. The CDR3 DNA reads as TGCGCCAGCAGCTCGATTGTGACAGGGTCCGGGACTAGCGGGAGGGAGCGGGCCTACAATGAGCAGTTCTTC. Translating it yields CASSSIVTGSGTSGRERAYNEQFF.

The V call is TRBV14, the J call TRBJ2-3; 7 positions agree with TRBD1. The CDR3 covers 16 residues. In germline, CDR1 is SGHDN, CDR2 FVKESK. V lost 0 bases to trimming and J lost 1 base; unmatched junction nucleotides: 4. As DNA, the CDR3 is TGTGCCAGCAGCCAAGATATAGGGGGCGGCACAGATACGCAGTATTTT. Translated: CASSQDIGGGTDTQYF.

This chain connects TRBV11-2 to TRBJ2-7; 9 bases align to TRBD1. Germline CDR1 and CDR2: SGHAT and FQNNGV. V lost 6 bases, J lost 5 bases, and 11 bases stayed unmatched. The CDR3 contains 15 residues. The CDR3 sequence: CASRLTGTGSHEQYF. CDR3 sequence (DNA): TGTGCCAGCAGACTCACCGGGACAGGGAGCCACGAGCAGTACTTC.

This chain connects TRBV6-1 to TRBJ1-5; D is perhaps TRBD1 (6 bases). Trimming stripped 7 bases from V and 0 bases from J, with 13 bases between. In germline, CDR1 is MNHNS, CDR2 SASEGT. This CDR3 is built from 15 residues. DNA of the CDR3: TGTGCCAGCACCTTGGACAGTTATAGCAATCAGCCCCAGCATTTT. As protein: CASTLDSYSNQPQHF.

The J gene is TRBJ2-1, the V gene TRBV28; 15 bases are a match to TRBD2. This CDR3 is built from 19 residues. Germline CDR1 MDHEN, CDR2 SYDVKM. The J segment lost 1 base and the V segment lost 4 bases, leaving 8 bases of the junction unmatched. The CDR3 sequence is CASSSRTSGRAGSYNEQFF. CDR3 nucleotides: TGTGCCAGCAGTTCCCGGACTAGCGGGAGGGCCGGGTCCTACAATGAGCAGTTCTTC. The variable domain in full, with the rest retrieved from reference TRBV28 and TRBJ2-1, is DVKVTQSSRYLVKRTGEKVFLECVQDMDHENMFWYRQDPGLGLRLIYFSYDVKMKEKGDIPEGYSVSREKKERFSLILESASTNQTSMYLCASSSRTSGRAGSYNEQFFGPGTRLTVL.

The chain uses TRBV18 and TRBJ1-4; no reliable D call. Trimming cost V 5 bases and J 8 bases, with 18 bases left between them. The CDR3 is 15 amino acids. Germline V gives CDR1 KGHSH, CDR2 LQKENI. The CDR3, as DNA: TGTGCCAGCTCATTGACGCCCGGCATCGGGGAAAAACTGTTTTTT. Translating gives CASSLTPGIGEKLFF.

This chain uses TRBV19 with TRBJ2-3; D is perhaps TRBD1 (5 bases). The ends were cut back, 2 bases at V and 3 bases at J, with 15 bases in the middle. Germline V gene lookup returns CDR1 LNHDA and CDR2 SQIVND (reference sequence). The CDR3 has 16 amino acids. The CDR3 bases are TGTGCCAGTAGTATATTAGGCAGGGCAGGGACAGATACGCAGTATTTT. Residues: CASSILGRAGTDTQYF. The entire variable domain, with the rest obtained from reference TRBV19 and TRBJ2-3, is as follows: DGGITQSPKYLFRKEGQNVTLSCEQNLNHDAMYWYRQDPGQGLRLIYYSQIVNDFQKGDIAEGYSVSREKKESFPLTVTSAQKNPTAFYLCASSILGRAGTDTQYFGPGTRLTVL.

The V call is TRBV6-5, the J call TRBJ2-3; 7 nucleotides match TRBD1. The CDR3 spans 13 residues. Germline V CDR1 and CDR2: MNHEY, SVGAGI. V lost 7 bases and J lost 3; bases outside the gene matches: 4. CDR3 coding DNA: TGTGCCAGCAACAGGGGTAGGACAGATACGCAGTATTTT. Encoded protein: CASNRGRTDTQYF.

This rearrangement joins TRBV4-2 to TRBJ2-3; tentative D call: TRBD1 (6 bases). Germline-derived CDR1 and CDR2 are LGHNA and YNFKEQ. This CDR3 has 17 residues. The V end lost 0 bases, the J end lost 1 base, and 14 bases lay between the germline ends. CDR3 in amino acids: CASSQDGGTLGTDTQYF. The CDR3 region has the DNA TGTGCCAGCAGCCAAGATGGTGGGACACTGGGCACAGATACGCAGTATTTT.

Written as DNA, the CDR3 is TGCGCCAGCACCCCGCGGGACAGGGGGACCTACAATGAGCAGTTCTTC. It codes for CASTPRDRGTYNEQFF. The chain couples TRBV5-1 to TRBJ2-1; 11 bases agree with TRBD1. The CDR3 runs 16 residues. Germline loops: CDR1 SGHRS, CDR2 YFSETQ. With 6 bases clipped from V and 2 bases from J, the junction kept 7 bases outside the gene matches.

This chain links TRBV29-1 with TRBJ1-2; tentative D call: TRBD1 (5 bases). Trimming left V 4 bases short and J 7 bases short, with 16 bases between. The germline gives CDR1 SQVTM, CDR2 ANQGSEA. This CDR3 has 13 amino acids. The CDR3 coding sequence is TGCAGCGTTGGTACGGGGGACGGAAGTGGCTACACCTTC. The encoded protein is CSVGTGDGSGYTF.

This clone has more than one count but fewer than ten. The chain uses TRBV18 and TRBJ2-2; 7 bases fit TRBD2. The CDR3 runs to 14 residues. With 6 bases clipped from V and 3 bases from J, the junction kept 4 bases outside the gene matches. Germline-derived CDR1 and CDR2 are KGHSH and LQKENI. CDR3 protein: CASSQSGDTGELFF. The CDR3 DNA reads as TGTGCCAGCTCCCAGAGCGGGGACACCGGGGAGCTGTTTTTT.

This chain uses TRBV7-2 with TRBJ1-2; the match to TRBD1 covers 9 bases. CDR1 and CDR2 (germline): SGHTA, FQGNSA. The CDR3 is 15 residues long. Unmatched junction bases numbered 8, after V lost 5 bases and J lost 4 bases. The CDR3 loop is CASSHSGTGLYGYTF. As DNA, the CDR3 is TGTGCCAGCAGCCACTCGGGGACAGGGCTCTATGGCTACACCTTC.

The CDR3 is CASSTRTGGDTEAFF. The CDR3 bases are TGTGCCAGCAGCACCCGGACAGGGGGGGACACTGAAGCTTTCTTT. This sequence joins TRBV5-4 and TRBJ1-1; 10 bases align to TRBD1. The germline V gene encodes CDR1 SGHNT and CDR2 YYREEE (reference sequence). CDR3 length: 15 residues. The J segment lost 3 bases and the V segment lost 4 bases, leaving 6 bases of the junction unmatched.

This clone was seen a single time. V usage is TRBV4-1 and J usage is TRBJ2-3; 7 bases fit TRBD2. From germline, CDR1 is MGHRA and CDR2 YSYEKL. V lost 3 bases and J lost 7; bases outside the gene matches: 7. There are 14 residues in the CDR3. CDR3 residues: CASSHPGGSYTQYF. The CDR3 DNA reads as TGCGCCAGCAGCCACCCGGGAGGTTCCTATACGCAGTATTTT.

The CDR3 protein is CASSNLEVNTEAFF. Here the CDR3 DNA reads TGTGCCAGCAGTAACCTAGAGGTGAACACTGAAGCTTTCTTT. The chain joins TRBV25-1 to TRBJ1-1; unclear D gene. CDR3 length: 14 amino acids. V lost 5 bases and J 0 bases, leaving 10 bases between the germline ends. The germline V gene has CDR1 MGHDK and CDR2 SYGVNS.

This clone appeared once. The chain carries TRBV25-1 and TRBJ2-2; perhaps TRBD1 as D (5 bases). Germline values: CDR1 MGHDK, CDR2 SYGVNS. There are 15 residues in the CDR3. The V and J ends lost 3 bases and 6 bases respectively, with 14 bases between them. The CDR3 sequence: CASSDGWEGAGELFF. The CDR3 DNA reads TGTGCCAGCAGTGACGGGTGGGAAGGGGCCGGGGAGCTGTTTTTT.

The V call is TRBV5-4, the J call TRBJ1-3; D is possibly TRBD1 (5 bases). Germline lookup yields CDR1 SGHNT and CDR2 YYREEE (reference sequence). The V end lost 4 bases, the J end lost 7 bases, and 18 bases lay between the germline ends. The CDR3 extends over 15 amino acids. As DNA, the CDR3 is TGTGCCAGCAGCCGGGGGGAGGACGGGTCTAACACCATATATTTT. This sequence encodes CASSRGEDGSNTIYF.

V usage is TRBV7-2 and J usage is TRBJ2-2; 13 positions agree with TRBD2. With 4 bases clipped from V and 6 bases from J, the junction kept 14 bases outside the gene matches. CDR1 and CDR2 from the germline V gene are SGHTA and FQGNSA. This CDR3 spans 19 amino acids. This chain's CDR3 is CASSSPILAGGGNAGELFF. The CDR3, as DNA: TGTGCCAGCAGCTCCCCTATACTAGCGGGAGGGGGGAATGCCGGGGAGCTGTTTTTT.

The chain has TRBV7-9 and TRBJ2-5; TRBD2 is a possible D gene (6 bases). The CDR3 is made up of 13 amino acids. CDR1 is SEHNR and CDR2 is FQNEAQ in the germline V gene (reference sequence). V was shortened by 7 bases and J by 5 bases, with 14 bases between the two germline ends. This CDR3 is CASMGEVVETQYF. The CDR3 region has the DNA TGTGCCAGCATGGGGGAGGTCGTGGAGACCCAGTACTTC.